This T cell receptor (beta chain) was documented in a study of T-cell reconstitution after alpha-beta-depleted transplantation in children (dated by TCRdb to about 2016). With respect to the entire study: Using TCR repertoire profiling, the study quantitatively followed how T-cell immune reconstitution unfolded in children after TCRalphabeta/CD19-depleted allogeneic hematopoietic cell transplantation.

The library was prepared using PCR. Instrument on record: Illumina HiSeq 2500. TCR libraries were prepared with molecular barcoding, using unique molecular identifiers to normalize TCRbeta repertoire quantification. TCRdb redid the processing of the public reads, applying fastp at Q25 and MiXCR, and retained in-frame beta chains. Entries are consolidated by CDR3 protein sequence, retaining the most common genes and DNA. The sample table records some 220,000 distinct CDR3 sequences; about 9.5% of these occur just once. The top ten constitute approximately 6.2% of the sample. The sample holds a few counts of this clonotype. This clone's antigen is unknown. Base quality data are lacking; no much larger clone is found one base away. The source of this sequence is a human donor who donated a stem cell graft to a child with acute lymphoblastic leukemia. The specimen comprised PBMCs from the stem cell graft donor, sampled from the stem cell graft.

Here is the DNA: TGTGCCAGCAGCCAAAGACAGTCCTACGAGCAGTACTTC. The resulting protein is CASSQRQSYEQYF. The chain employs TRBV3-1 and TRBJ2-7; the D gene is perhaps TRBD1, from 5 matching bases. CDR1 and CDR2 are drawn from the germline V gene (reference sequence): LGHDT, YNNKEL. The CDR3 runs 13 amino acids, cysteine and phenylalanine included. Just the 39-base CDR3 DNA is kept, in frame starting at base 1. V drops 2 bases and J drops 1 base, leaving 6 bases in between.